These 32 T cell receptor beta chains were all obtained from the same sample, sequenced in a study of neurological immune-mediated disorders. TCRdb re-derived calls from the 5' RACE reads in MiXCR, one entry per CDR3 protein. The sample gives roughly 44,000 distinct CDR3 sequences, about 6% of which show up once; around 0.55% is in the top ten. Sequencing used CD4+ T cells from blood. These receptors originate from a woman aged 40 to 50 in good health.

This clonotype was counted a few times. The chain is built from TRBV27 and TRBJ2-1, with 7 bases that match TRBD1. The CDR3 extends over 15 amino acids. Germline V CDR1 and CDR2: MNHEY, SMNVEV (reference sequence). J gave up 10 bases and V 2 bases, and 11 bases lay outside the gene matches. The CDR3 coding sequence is TGTGCCAGCAGTTTAGAAGGGGGCGGCTTCACCGAGCAGTTCTTC. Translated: CASSLEGGGFTEQFF.

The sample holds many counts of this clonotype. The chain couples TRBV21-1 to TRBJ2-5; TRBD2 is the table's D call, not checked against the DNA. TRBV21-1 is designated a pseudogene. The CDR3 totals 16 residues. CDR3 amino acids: CASSKVRTSTQETQYF. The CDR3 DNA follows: TGTGCCAGCAGCAAAGTCCGGACTAGTACTCAGGAGACCCAGTACTTC.

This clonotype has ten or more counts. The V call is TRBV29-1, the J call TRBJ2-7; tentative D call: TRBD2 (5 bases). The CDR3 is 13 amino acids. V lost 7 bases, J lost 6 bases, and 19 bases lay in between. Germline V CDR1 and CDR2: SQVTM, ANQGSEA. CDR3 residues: CSDEGSFSGEQYF. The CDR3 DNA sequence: TGCAGCGACGAGGGCAGCTTTTCTGGCGAGCAGTACTTC.

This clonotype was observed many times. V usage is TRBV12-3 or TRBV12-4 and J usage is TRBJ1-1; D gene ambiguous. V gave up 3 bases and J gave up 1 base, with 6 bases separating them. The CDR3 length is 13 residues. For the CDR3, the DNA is TGTGCCAGCAGTTTTGCAGGGAACACTGAAGCTTTCTTT. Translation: CASSFAGNTEAFF.

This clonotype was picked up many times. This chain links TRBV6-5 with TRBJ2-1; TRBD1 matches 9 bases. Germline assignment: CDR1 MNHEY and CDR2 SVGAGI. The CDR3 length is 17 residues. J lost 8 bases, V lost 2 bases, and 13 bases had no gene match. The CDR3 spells CASSYGGQGASGDEQFF. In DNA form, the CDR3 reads TGTGCCAGCAGTTACGGGGGACAGGGTGCCTCCGGCGATGAGCAGTTCTTC.

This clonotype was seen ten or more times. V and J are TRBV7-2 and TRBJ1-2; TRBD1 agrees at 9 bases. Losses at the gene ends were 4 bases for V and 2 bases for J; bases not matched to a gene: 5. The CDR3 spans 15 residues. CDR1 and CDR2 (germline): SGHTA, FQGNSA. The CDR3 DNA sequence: TGTGCCAGCAGCTCAGGACAGGGGAAGAACTATGGCTACACCTTC. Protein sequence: CASSSGQGKNYGYTF.

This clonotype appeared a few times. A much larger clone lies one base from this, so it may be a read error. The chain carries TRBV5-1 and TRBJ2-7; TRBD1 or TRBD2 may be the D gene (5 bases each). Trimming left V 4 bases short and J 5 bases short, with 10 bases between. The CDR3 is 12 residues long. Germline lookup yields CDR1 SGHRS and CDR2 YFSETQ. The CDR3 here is CASSGTYHEQYF. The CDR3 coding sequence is TGCGCCAGCAGCGGGACGTACCACGAGCAGTACTTC.

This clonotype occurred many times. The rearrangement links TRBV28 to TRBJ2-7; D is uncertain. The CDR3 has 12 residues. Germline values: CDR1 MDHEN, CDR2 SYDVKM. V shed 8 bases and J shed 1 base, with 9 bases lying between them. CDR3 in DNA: TGTGCCAGCCGGACGGTTTCCTACGAGCAGTACTTC. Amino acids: CASRTVSYEQYF.

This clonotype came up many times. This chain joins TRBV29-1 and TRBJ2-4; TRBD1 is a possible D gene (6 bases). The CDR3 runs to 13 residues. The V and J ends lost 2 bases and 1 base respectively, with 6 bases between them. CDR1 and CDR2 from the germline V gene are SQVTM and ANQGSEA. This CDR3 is CSVERGAKNIQYF. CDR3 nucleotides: TGCAGCGTTGAAAGGGGGGCCAAAAACATTCAGTACTTC.

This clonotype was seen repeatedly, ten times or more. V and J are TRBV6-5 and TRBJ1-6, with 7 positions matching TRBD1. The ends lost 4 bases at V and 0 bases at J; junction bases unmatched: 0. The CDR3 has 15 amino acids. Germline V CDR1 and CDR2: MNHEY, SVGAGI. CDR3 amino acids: CASSSGGSYNSPLHF. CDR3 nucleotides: TGTGCCAGCAGTTCAGGGGGCTCCTATAATTCACCCCTCCACTTT.

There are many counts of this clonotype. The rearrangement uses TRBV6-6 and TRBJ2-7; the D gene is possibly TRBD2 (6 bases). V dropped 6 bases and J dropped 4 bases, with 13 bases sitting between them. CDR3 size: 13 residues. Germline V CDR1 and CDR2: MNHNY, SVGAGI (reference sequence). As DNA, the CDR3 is TGTGCCAGCAGGCAGACGGCGGGGTACGAGCAGTACTTC. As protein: CASRQTAGYEQYF.

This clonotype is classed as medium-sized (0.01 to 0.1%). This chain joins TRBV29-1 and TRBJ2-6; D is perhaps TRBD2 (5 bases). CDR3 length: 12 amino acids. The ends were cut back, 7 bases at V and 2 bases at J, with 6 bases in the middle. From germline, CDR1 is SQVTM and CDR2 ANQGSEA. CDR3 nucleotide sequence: TGCAGCGCCGGGGCTGGGGCCAACGTCCTGACTTTC. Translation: CSAGAGANVLTF.

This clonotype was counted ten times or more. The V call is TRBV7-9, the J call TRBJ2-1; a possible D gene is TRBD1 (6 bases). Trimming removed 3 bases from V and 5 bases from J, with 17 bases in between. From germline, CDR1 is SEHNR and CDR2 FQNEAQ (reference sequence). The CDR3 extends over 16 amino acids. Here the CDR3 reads CASSLFRLGGNNEQFF. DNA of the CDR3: TGTGCCAGCAGCTTGTTTCGGCTAGGGGGAAACAATGAGCAGTTCTTC.

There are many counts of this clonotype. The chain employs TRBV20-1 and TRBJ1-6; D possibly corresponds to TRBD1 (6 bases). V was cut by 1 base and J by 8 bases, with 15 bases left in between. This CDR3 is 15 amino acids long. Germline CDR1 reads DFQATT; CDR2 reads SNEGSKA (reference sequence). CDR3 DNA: TGCAGTGCTAGAGCCCCCCAGGGGCGGGATTCACCCCTCCACTTT. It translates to CSARAPQGRDSPLHF.

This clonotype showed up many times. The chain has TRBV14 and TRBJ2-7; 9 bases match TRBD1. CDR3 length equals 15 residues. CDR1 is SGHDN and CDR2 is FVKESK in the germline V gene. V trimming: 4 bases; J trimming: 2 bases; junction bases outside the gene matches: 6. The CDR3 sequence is CASSRGTGTTYEQYF. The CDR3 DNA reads TGTGCCAGCAGCCGGGGGACAGGGACTACCTACGAGCAGTACTTC.

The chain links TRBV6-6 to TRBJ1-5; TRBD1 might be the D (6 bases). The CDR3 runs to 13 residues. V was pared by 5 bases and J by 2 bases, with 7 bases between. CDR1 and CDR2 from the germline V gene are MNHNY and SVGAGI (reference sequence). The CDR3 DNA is TGTGCCAGCAGTAGACAGGGCAATCAGCCCCAGCATTTT. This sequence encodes CASSRQGNQPQHF.

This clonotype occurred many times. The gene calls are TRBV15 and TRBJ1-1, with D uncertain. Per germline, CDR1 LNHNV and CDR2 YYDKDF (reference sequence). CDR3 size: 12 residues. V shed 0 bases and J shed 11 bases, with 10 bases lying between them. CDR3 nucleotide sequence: TGTGCCACCAGCAGAGATGTGGGTAGGGCTTTCTTT. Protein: CATSRDVGRAFF.

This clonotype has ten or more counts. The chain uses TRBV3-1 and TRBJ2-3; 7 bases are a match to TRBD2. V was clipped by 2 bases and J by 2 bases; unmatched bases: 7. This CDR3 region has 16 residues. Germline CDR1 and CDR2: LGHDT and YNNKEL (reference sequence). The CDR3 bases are TGTGCCAGCAGCCAAATCCCTAGCGGAGTCACAGATACGCAGTATTTT. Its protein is CASSQIPSGVTDTQYF.

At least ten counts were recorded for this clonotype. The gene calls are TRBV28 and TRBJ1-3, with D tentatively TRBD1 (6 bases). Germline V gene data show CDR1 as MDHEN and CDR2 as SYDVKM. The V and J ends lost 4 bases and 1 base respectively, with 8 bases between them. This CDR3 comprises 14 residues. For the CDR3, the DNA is TGTGCCAGCAGTTCCACAGGGTCTGGAAACACCATATATTTT. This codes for CASSSTGSGNTIYF.

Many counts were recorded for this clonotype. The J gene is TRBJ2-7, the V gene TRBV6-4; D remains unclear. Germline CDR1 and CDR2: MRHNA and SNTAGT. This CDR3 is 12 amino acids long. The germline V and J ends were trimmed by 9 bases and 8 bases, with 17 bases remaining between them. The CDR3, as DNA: TGTGCCAGAAGAGGAGACAATGGCAAGCAGTACTTC. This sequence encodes CARRGDNGKQYF.

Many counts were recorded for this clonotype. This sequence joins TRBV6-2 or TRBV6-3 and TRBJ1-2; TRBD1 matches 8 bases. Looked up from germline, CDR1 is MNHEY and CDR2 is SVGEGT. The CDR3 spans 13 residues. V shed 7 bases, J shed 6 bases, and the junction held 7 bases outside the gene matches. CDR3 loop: CASKAGGFDGYTF. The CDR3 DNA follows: TGTGCCAGCAAGGCAGGGGGCTTCGATGGCTACACCTTC.

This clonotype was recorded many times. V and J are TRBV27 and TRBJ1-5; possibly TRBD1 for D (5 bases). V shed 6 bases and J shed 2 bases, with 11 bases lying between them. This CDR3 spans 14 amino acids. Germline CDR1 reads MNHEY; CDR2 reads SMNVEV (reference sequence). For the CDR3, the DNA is TGTGCCAGCAGAGGGACCTCTGGCAATCAGCCCCAGCATTTT. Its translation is CASRGTSGNQPQHF.

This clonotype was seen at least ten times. The CDR3 sequence: CASSFLAGYNEQFF. The DNA of the CDR3 is TGTGCCAGCAGCTTCCTAGCGGGCTATAATGAGCAGTTCTTC. This sequence joins TRBV5-6 and TRBJ2-1; 8 bases are shared with TRBD2. CDR1 SGHDT and CDR2 YYEEEE come from the germline V gene. This CDR3 comprises 14 residues. The junction had 5 bases not matched to a gene; V was cut back by 2 bases and J by 7 bases.

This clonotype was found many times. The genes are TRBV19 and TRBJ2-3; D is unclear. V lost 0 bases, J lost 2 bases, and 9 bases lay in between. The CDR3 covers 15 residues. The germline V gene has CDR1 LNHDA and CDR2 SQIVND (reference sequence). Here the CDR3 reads CASSIDRHPTDTQYF. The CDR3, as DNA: TGTGCCAGTAGTATAGATCGGCACCCCACAGATACGCAGTATTTT.

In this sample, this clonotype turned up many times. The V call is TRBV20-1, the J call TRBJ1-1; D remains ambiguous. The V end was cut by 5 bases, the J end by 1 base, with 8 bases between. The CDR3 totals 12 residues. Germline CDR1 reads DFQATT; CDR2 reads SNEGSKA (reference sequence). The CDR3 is CSAPPRNTEAFF. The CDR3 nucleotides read TGCAGTGCTCCCCCAAGGAACACTGAAGCTTTCTTT.

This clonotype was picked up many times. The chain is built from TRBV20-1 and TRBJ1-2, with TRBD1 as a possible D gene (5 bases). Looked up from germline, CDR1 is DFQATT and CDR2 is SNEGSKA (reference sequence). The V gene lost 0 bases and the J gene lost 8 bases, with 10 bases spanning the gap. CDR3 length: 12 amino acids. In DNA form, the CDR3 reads TGCAGTGCTAGAGATCGGGGGTTAGGCTACACCTTC. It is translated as CSARDRGLGYTF.

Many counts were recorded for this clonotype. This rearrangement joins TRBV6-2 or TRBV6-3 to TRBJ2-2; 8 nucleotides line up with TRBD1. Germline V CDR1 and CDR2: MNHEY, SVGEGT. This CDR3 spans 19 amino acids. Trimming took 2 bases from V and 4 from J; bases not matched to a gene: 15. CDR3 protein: CASSYTPDRGTRSTGELFF. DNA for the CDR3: TGTGCCAGCAGTTACACCCCAGACAGGGGAACAAGGAGCACCGGGGAGCTGTTTTTT.

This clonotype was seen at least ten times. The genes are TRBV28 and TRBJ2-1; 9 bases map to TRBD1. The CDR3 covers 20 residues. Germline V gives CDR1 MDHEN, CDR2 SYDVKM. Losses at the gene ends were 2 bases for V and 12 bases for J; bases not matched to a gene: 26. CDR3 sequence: CASSLPKGQGAIPTGHLQFF. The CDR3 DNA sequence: TGTGCCAGCAGTTTACCAAAGGGACAGGGAGCTATCCCTACGGGGCATCTGCAGTTCTTC.

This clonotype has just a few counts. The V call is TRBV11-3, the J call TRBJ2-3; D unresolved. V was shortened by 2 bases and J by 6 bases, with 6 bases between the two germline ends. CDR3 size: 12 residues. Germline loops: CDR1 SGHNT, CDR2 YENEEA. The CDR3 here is CASSLTPDTQYF. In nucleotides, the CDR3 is TGTGCCAGCAGCTTAACGCCCGATACGCAGTATTTT.

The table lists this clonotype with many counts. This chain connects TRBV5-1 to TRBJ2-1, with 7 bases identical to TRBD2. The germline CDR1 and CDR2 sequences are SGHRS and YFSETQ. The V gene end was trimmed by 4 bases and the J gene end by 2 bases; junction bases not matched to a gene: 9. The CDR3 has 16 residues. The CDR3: CASSTTGTKTYNEQFF. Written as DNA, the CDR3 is TGCGCCAGCAGCACCACCGGGACTAAAACCTACAATGAGCAGTTCTTC.

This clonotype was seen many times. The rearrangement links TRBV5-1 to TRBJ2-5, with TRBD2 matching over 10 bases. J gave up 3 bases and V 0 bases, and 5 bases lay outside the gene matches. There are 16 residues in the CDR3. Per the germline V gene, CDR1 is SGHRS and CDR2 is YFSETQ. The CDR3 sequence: CASSLGVLAGEETQYF. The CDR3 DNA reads TGCGCCAGCAGCTTGGGGGTTCTAGCGGGGGAAGAGACCCAGTACTTC.

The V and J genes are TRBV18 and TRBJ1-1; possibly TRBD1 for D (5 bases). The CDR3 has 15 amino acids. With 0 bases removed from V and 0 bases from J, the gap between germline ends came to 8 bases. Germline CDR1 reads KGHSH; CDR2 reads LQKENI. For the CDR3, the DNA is TGTGCCAGCTCACCACCGAGACAGATGAACACTGAAGCTTTCTTT. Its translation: CASSPPRQMNTEAFF.